These T cell receptor beta chains were read from a single sample in a study of cytomegalovirus exposure and HLA in healthy donors. The data were produced by immunoSEQ multiplex PCR, yet TCRdb's version contains in-frame clones alone and is incomplete. The repertoire holds approximately 170,000 clones, 80% seen once, with about 9.1% in the top ten. The source material was PBMCs. These receptors were obtained from a man between 18 and 29 years old in good health and CMV-seropositive. CDR3s include the opening cysteine and the closing phenylalanine or tryptophan. A D gene is named only where the DNA matches it firmly. Part of the rows lack a size; the others show once, few, many or a class for expanded clones.

>TRBJ1-2|TRBV6-1|.|TRBD1|15
TGTGCCAGCAGTGTTGTGGAGGGGGCGGTCTATGGCTACACCTTC
CASSVVEGAVYGYTF
>TRBJ2-1|TRBV15|.|TRBD2|14
TGTGCCACCAGCGGGGGACTAGCCCACAATGAGCAGTTCTTC
CATSGGLAHNEQFF
>TRBJ1-1|TRBV28|.|.|15
TGTGCCAGCAGTTCCTTTGGCAGGGTGAACACTGAAGCTTTCTTT
CASSSFGRVNTEAFF
>TRBJ1-2|TRBV4-2|.|.|15
TGTGCCAGCAGCCAAGATTGGGGGCAGGGTCGTGGCTACACCTTC
CASSQDWGQGRGYTF
>TRBJ2-3|TRBV30|.|.|15
TGTGCCTGGAGTGTAGGCCACGGAGGGACAGATACGCAGTATTTT
CAWSVGHGGTDTQYF
>TRBJ2-2|TRBV5-6|.|.|12
TGTGCCAGCAGAGCCGGGTCCGGGGAGCTGTTTTTT
CASRAGSGELFF
>TRBJ1-1|TRBV5-6|.|TRBD1|13
TGTGCCAGCAGCGTACAGGGGGTAACTGAAGCTTTCTTT
CASSVQGVTEAFF
>TRBJ2-3|TRBV15|few|.|12
TGTGCCACCAGCAGAGATAGAGATACGCAGTATTTT
CATSRDRDTQYF
>TRBJ2-4|TRBV5-1|.|.|15
TGCGCCAGCAGCTTGGACACTACGGGGTCGGACATTCAGTACTTC
CASSLDTTGSDIQYF
>TRBJ2-7|TRBV28|.|TRBD1|16
TGTGCCAGCAGTTTCTCTAGGGACAGGAGCTCCTACGAGCAGTACTTC
CASSFSRDRSSYEQYF
>TRBJ1-5|TRBV28|.|.|15
TGTGCCAGCAGACCCTCCCGGGCCAGGGGACAGCCCCAGCATTTT
CASRPSRARGQPQHF
>TRBJ1-1|TRBV7-9|.|.|14
TGTGCCAGCAGCTCCGACGGGGGGAACACTGAAGCTTTCTTT
CASSSDGGNTEAFF
>TRBJ1-4|TRBV5-1|.|TRBD1|16
TGCGCCAGCAGCTTACCCCAGGGGGGTAGGTCGGAAAAACTGTTTTTT
CASSLPQGGRSEKLFF
>TRBJ1-5|TRBV9|.|.|15
TGTGCCAGCAGCGTAGGAGGGTCCTTCAATCAGCCCCAGCATTTT
CASSVGGSFNQPQHF
>TRBJ2-3|TRBV5-1|.|.|14
TGCGCCAGCAGCTTATTCCCTCCCGAGAATACGCAGTATTTT
CASSLFPPENTQYF
>TRBJ2-7|TRBV11-2|.|.|13
TGTGCCAGCAGCCCTACTGGAGGGCTCGAGCAGTACTTC
CASSPTGGLEQYF
>TRBJ1-1|TRBV5-1|.|.|13
TGCGCCAGCAGCCCCCGGGTGGACACTGAAGCTTTCTTT
CASSPRVDTEAFF
>TRBJ2-3|TRBV9|few|.|13
TGTGCCAGCAGCCCCACCTCGGGGGATACGCAGTATTTT
CASSPTSGDTQYF
>TRBJ2-3|TRBV14|.|TRBD2|15
TGTGCCAGCAGCCTGGAGGCGGGAGGGACAGATACGCAGTATTTT
CASSLEAGGTDTQYF
>TRBJ1-1|TRBV19|.|TRBD1|14
TGTGCCAGTAGTATAGGACTGACAGGGGCTGAAGCTTTCTTT
CASSIGLTGAEAFF
>TRBJ2-3|TRBV28|.|TRBD1|16
TGTGCCAGCAGGAGGTGGGACAGGGGATCCCCAGATACGCAGTATTTT
CASRRWDRGSPDTQYF
>TRBJ1-1|TRBV27|.|.|13
TGTGCCAGCAGTCCCAGGGGCAGCACTGAAGCTTTCTTT
CASSPRGSTEAFF
>TRBJ2-3|TRBV27|.|.|17
TGTGCCAGCAGTTTATCGTTGTATGGGCCCAAAGGATATACGCAGTATTTT
CASSLSLYGPKGYTQYF
>TRBJ2-7|TRBV7-7|.|TRBD2|13
TGTGCTAGCAGCGCGGGGGGAACCAACGAGCAGTACTTC
CASSAGGTNEQYF
>TRBJ2-1|TRBV7-9|.|.|15
TGTGCCGGCAGCTTAGCCGTGGGACAACACAATGAGCAGTTCTTC
CAGSLAVGQHNEQFF
>TRBJ2-7|TRBV28|.|TRBD1|20
TGTGCCAGCAGACTACGCCGGACAGGTTTTAAATCCTTACCAGGGTACGAGCAGTACTTC
CASRLRRTGFKSLPGYEQYF
>TRBJ2-5|TRBV28|.|.|15
TGTGCCGTTTCCACGATAAACTACTTAAAAGAGACCCAGTACTTC
CAVSTINYLKETQYF
>TRBJ1-1|TRBV6-6|.|TRBD1|15
TGTGCCAGCAGTTACTCCAGGGGGCTTCGCACTGAAGCTTTCTTT
CASSYSRGLRTEAFF
>TRBJ2-3|TRBV5-1|.|.|14
TGCGCCAGCAGCACTACGGCCCGGGGAGATACGCAGTATTTT
CASSTTARGDTQYF
>TRBJ2-7|TRBV29-1|.|.|13
TGCAGCGTTGCGCCCCGGGGGGCAGACGAGCAGTACTTC
CSVAPRGADEQYF
>TRBJ1-5|TRBV19|.|.|14
TGTGCCAGTAGTATGGAGAGGAGCAATCAGCCCCAGCATTTT
CASSMERSNQPQHF
>TRBJ1-1|TRBV5-4|.|.|15
TGTGCCAGCAGCTTGAGGCAGGCGGGGAGCACTGAAGCTTTCTTT
CASSLRQAGSTEAFF
>TRBJ2-5|TRBV27|.|.|15
TGTGCCAGCAGTTTTGGGGGCTCCGAATTCGAGACCCAGTACTTC
CASSFGGSEFETQYF
>TRBJ1-3|TRBV28|.|.|14
TGTGCCAGCAGTTTCGGCAGGGCCGGAAACACCATATATTTT
CASSFGRAGNTIYF
>TRBJ2-3|TRBV5-1|.|.|15
TGCGCCAGCAGCTTGGATTGGCCAAGCACAGATACGCAGTATTTT
CASSLDWPSTDTQYF
>TRBJ1-5|TRBV19|.|.|15
TGTGCCAGTAGCCAGGAACGTTATAGCAATCAGCCCCAGCATTTT
CASSQERYSNQPQHF
>TRBJ2-1|TRBV27|once|.|16
TGTGCCAGCAGTTTCTTTCGGCGGGGCTTCTACAATGAGCAGTTCTTC
CASSFFRRGFYNEQFF
>TRBJ2-1|TRBV10-3|.|TRBD2|15
TGTGCCATCAGTGCTAGCGGGACCGCCTACAATGAGCAGTTCTTC
CAISASGTAYNEQFF
>TRBJ2-3|TRBV4-3|.|TRBD2|19
TGCGCCAGCAGCCAAGAATTTACCGGACTAGCGGAAGATACAGATACGCAGTATTTT
CASSQEFTGLAEDTDTQYF
>TRBJ2-6|TRBV7-8|.|.|18
TGTGCCAGCAGCTCCCGAGGTCGGGGGAGCTCTGGGGCCAACGTCCTGACTTTC
CASSSRGRGSSGANVLTF
>TRBJ2-7|TRBV9|.|.|14
TGTGCCAGCAGCGTAGGGGATAGCGGCTACGAGCAGTACTTC
CASSVGDSGYEQYF
>TRBJ2-1|TRBV9|.|.|15
TGTGCCAGCAGCGTAGGCCCCCAGGATCGCGGGGAGCAGTTCTTC
CASSVGPQDRGEQFF
>TRBJ2-7|TRBV7-9|.|.|14
TGTGCCAGCAGCTTAGGGGTTCAGGGAAACGAGCAGTACTTC
CASSLGVQGNEQYF
>TRBJ2-1|TRBV19|.|.|15
TGTGCCAGTAGTATCGCGGGGATATCCTACAATGAGCAGTTCTTC
CASSIAGISYNEQFF
>TRBJ2-2|TRBV6-4|.|.|16
TGTGCCAGCAGCCCCCTGACTAGTGTGAACACCGGGGAGCTGTTTTTT
CASSPLTSVNTGELFF
>TRBJ2-1|TRBV27|once|.|15
TGTGCCAGCAGTTTTCGGGGGGCTGGGCACAATGAGCAGTTCTTC
CASSFRGAGHNEQFF
>TRBJ2-7|TRBV6-5|.|TRBD2|14
TGTGCCAGCAGATTAGCGGGAGGCCCCTACGAGCAGTACTTC
CASRLAGGPYEQYF
>TRBJ2-1|TRBV30|.|.|11
TGTGCCTGGAGTGAGGGGGAAGAGCAGTTCTTC
CAWSEGEEQFF
>TRBJ2-7|TRBV20-1|.|.|10
TGCAGTGCTAGAGATTATGAGCAATACTTC
CSARDYEQYF
>TRBJ2-4|TRBV2|few|TRBD2|15
TGTGCCAGCAGGCCTCGGACTAGCGGGGGGGACATTCAGTACTTC
CASRPRTSGGDIQYF